These 28 T cell receptor beta chains share one sample of origin, sequenced in a study of cytomegalovirus exposure and HLA in healthy donors. Clones were sequenced by immunoSEQ multiplex PCR, and TCRdb holds only the in-frame ones, with some missing. The sample has about 84,000 clones; approximately 90% are singletons. The sequencing sample was made of PBMCs. These receptors originate from a young man in good health and CMV-seronegative.

V is TRBV10-3 and J is TRBJ2-6; TRBD1 agrees at 8 bases. Per the germline V gene, CDR1 is ENHRY and CDR2 is SYGVKD. V lost 10 bases and J lost 0; bases outside the gene matches: 8. The length of the CDR3 is 16 residues. CDR3 nucleotide sequence: TGTGCCAAACCGGGACAGGAGAGCTCTGGGGCCAACGTCCTGACTTTC. It yields the protein CAKPGQESSGANVLTF.

This chain connects TRBV11-3 to TRBJ1-1; no definite D call. This CDR3 contains 13 residues. Germline CDR1 is SGHNT and CDR2 is YENEEA. V was pared by 3 bases and J by 7 bases, with 12 bases between. CDR3 amino acids: CASSFSSSGEAFF. CDR3 DNA sequence: TGTGCCAGCAGCTTTTCTAGCAGCGGTGAAGCTTTCTTT.

The CDR3 sequence is CAIDGAGGPYEQYF. CDR3 nucleotide sequence: TGTGCCATCGACGGGGCGGGAGGCCCCTACGAGCAGTACTTC. The chain combines TRBV10-3 with TRBJ2-7, with 8 positions matching TRBD2. The CDR3 loop spans 14 amino acids. Per germline, CDR1 ENHRY and CDR2 SYGVKD. J lost 2 bases, V lost 8 bases, and 8 bases had no gene match.

The chain employs TRBV19 and TRBJ2-7, with TRBD1 matching over 9 bases. The CDR3 sequence is 14 residues long. Looked up from germline, CDR1 is LNHDA and CDR2 is SQIVND (reference sequence). After removal of 5 bases from V and 6 bases from J, the junction contained 8 bases not matched to a gene. The CDR3 protein is CASSPGQGGPEQYF. CDR3 bases: TGTGCCAGTAGTCCGGGACAGGGAGGACCCGAGCAGTACTTC.

This chain links TRBV9 with TRBJ2-2; TRBD2 agrees at 7 bases. The CDR3 runs 16 residues. The germline V gene has CDR1 SGDLS and CDR2 YYNGEE. Trimming took 3 bases from V and 5 from J; bases not matched to a gene: 10. The CDR3 spells CASSGQIAGDTGELFF. In DNA form, the CDR3 reads TGTGCCAGCAGCGGTCAGATCGCGGGAGATACCGGGGAGCTGTTTTTT.

The gene calls are TRBV19 and TRBJ2-7; 9 bases map to TRBD2. Germline V gene data show CDR1 as LNHDA and CDR2 as SQIVND (reference sequence). The CDR3 covers 15 residues. The ends lost 5 bases at V and 3 bases at J; junction bases unmatched: 8. The DNA of the CDR3 is TGTGCCAGTAGTTACAGAGTAGCGGGGGACTACGAGCAGTACTTC. As protein: CASSYRVAGDYEQYF.

The rearrangement links TRBV5-8 to TRBJ1-2; 9 bases align to TRBD1. Germline V gene sequence: CDR1 SGHTS, CDR2 YDEGEE. V trimming: 1 base; J trimming: 5 bases; junction bases outside the gene matches: 6. The CDR3 spans 15 residues. CDR3 sequence reads: CASSLQFGTGYGYTF. The CDR3 bases are TGTGCCAGCAGCTTGCAGTTCGGGACAGGGTATGGCTACACCTTC.

The chain couples TRBV7-8 to TRBJ2-7; 7 bases map to TRBD1. The germline V gene encodes CDR1 SGHVS and CDR2 FQNEAQ. There are 16 residues in the CDR3. V shed 1 base and J 5 bases; nucleotides not matched to a gene: 11. CDR3 DNA: TGTGCCAGCAGCTTAGATCGAGTGAAGGGGGCACACGAGCAGTACTTC. Translated, it gives CASSLDRVKGAHEQYF.

CDR3 in amino acids: CASSFPGGAQPQHF. Written as DNA, the CDR3 is TGTGCCAGCAGCTTTCCGGGGGGTGCTCAGCCCCAGCATTTT. The V call is TRBV7-2, the J call TRBJ1-5; tentative D call: TRBD1 (5 bases). Germline V gene sequence: CDR1 SGHTA, CDR2 FQGNSA. The CDR3 consists of 14 residues. Deletions cut 3 bases from V and 6 bases from J, with 12 bases between.

The rearrangement joins TRBV18 to TRBJ2-7; 10 bases map to TRBD2. Losses at the gene ends were 3 bases for V and 0 bases for J; bases not matched to a gene: 5. Germline CDR1 is KGHSH and CDR2 is LQKENI. The CDR3 consists of 16 residues. The CDR3 region has the DNA TGTGCCAGCTCACCCCAGACTAGCGGGTTCTCCTACGAGCAGTACTTC. This codes for CASSPQTSGFSYEQYF.

This chain uses TRBV6-4 with TRBJ1-5; D not certain. CDR1 and CDR2 (germline): MRHNA, SNTAGT. The CDR3 sequence is 14 residues long. V was trimmed by 4 bases and J by 1 base, leaving 8 bases between them. The CDR3 bases are TGTGCCAGCAGTGTAACAGCAAGCAATCAGCCCCAGCATTTT. It yields the protein CASSVTASNQPQHF.

The chain uses TRBV7-9 and TRBJ2-6; TRBD1 agrees at 8 bases. Germline trimming cut 3 bases from V and 0 bases from J; bases unmatched to any gene: 7. The CDR3 has 18 residues. CDR1 SEHNR and CDR2 FQNEAQ come from the germline V gene (reference sequence). CDR3 loop: CASSFYRDRSSGANVLTF. CDR3 DNA sequence: TGTGCCAGCAGCTTTTACCGGGACAGGTCCTCTGGGGCCAACGTCCTGACTTTC.

The gene calls are TRBV6-1 and TRBJ1-1; D is ambiguous. The CDR3 spans 14 residues. Looked up from germline, CDR1 is MNHNS and CDR2 is SASEGT. The V gene lost 4 bases and the J gene lost 3 bases, with 12 bases spanning the gap. The CDR3 DNA follows: TGTGCCAGCAGTGGCGCAGGTGAATACACTGAAGCTTTCTTT. Translated, it gives CASSGAGEYTEAFF.

The gene calls are TRBV11-2 and TRBJ1-1; D is possibly TRBD1 (5 bases). The germline V gene encodes CDR1 SGHAT and CDR2 FQNNGV. The CDR3 spans 14 residues. The V end lost 5 bases, the J end lost 0 bases, and 10 bases lay between the germline ends. The CDR3 region is CASSLTDVNTEAFF. CDR3 nucleotide sequence: TGTGCCAGCAGCCTGACAGACGTGAACACTGAAGCTTTCTTT.

A single count supports this clone. The chain employs TRBV5-4 and TRBJ2-7; D unresolved. The germline CDR1 and CDR2 sequences are SGHNT and YYREEE (reference sequence). The CDR3 extends over 15 amino acids. Deletions cut 0 bases from V and 2 bases from J, with 12 bases between. Written as DNA, the CDR3 is TGTGCCAGCAGCTTGGGAGGCGGTAAAACCTACGAGCAGTACTTC. This translates into CASSLGGGKTYEQYF.

This clone was detected only once. The V and J genes are TRBV2 and TRBJ1-4, with D hard to call. CDR3 length: 12 residues. V lost 1 base to trimming and J lost 8 bases, with 5 bases between them. The germline CDR1 and CDR2 sequences are SNHLY and FYNNEI. As DNA, the CDR3 is TGTGCCAGCAGTGAAGGTCGGGAAAAACTGTTTTTT. The encoded protein is CASSEGREKLFF.

This chain uses TRBV6-1 with TRBJ1-1; D is possibly TRBD1 (6 bases). Trimming shortened V by 7 bases and J by 2 bases, and 14 bases separated the two germline ends. The CDR3 has 14 residues. CDR1 and CDR2 (germline): MNHNS, SASEGT. CDR3 DNA sequence: TGTGCCAGCAATACTGGACAGATTAACACTGAAGCTTTCTTT. Residues: CASNTGQINTEAFF.

CDR3 in amino acids: CASSEQRQGADEAFF. The CDR3 region has the DNA TGTGCCAGCAGTGAACAAAGACAGGGGGCCGACGAAGCTTTCTTT. The chain couples TRBV6-1 to TRBJ1-1; TRBD1 aligns across 10 bases. CDR3 length: 15 amino acids. The germline gives CDR1 MNHNS, CDR2 SASEGT. Losses at the gene ends were 2 bases for V and 8 bases for J; bases not matched to a gene: 8.

This clone was observed a few times. This chain joins TRBV6-7 and TRBJ2-3; 12 positions agree with TRBD2. TRBV6-7 is noted as an ORF with a role that remains uncertain. V shed 4 bases, J shed 3 bases, and the junction held 8 bases outside the gene matches. The CDR3 spans 17 residues. The CDR3 sequence is CASSCLTSGSGTDTQYF. In DNA, the CDR3 is TGTGCCAGCAGTTGCTTGACTAGCGGGAGTGGTACAGATACGCAGTATTTT.

The gene calls are TRBV7-2 and TRBJ2-3; a weak D match, TRBD2 (6 bases). The CDR3 runs 15 residues. V lost 6 bases and J lost 5, with 18 bases in between. Germline lookup yields CDR1 SGHTA and CDR2 FQGNSA. CDR3 sequence: CASRWSRAGQDTQYF. DNA of the CDR3: TGTGCCAGCAGATGGTCTAGAGCGGGTCAAGATACGCAGTATTTT.

The J gene is TRBJ1-1, the V gene TRBV6-1; D unresolved. The CDR3 has 12 residues. The V end was cut by 6 bases, the J end by 11 bases, with 16 bases between. Germline CDR1 reads MNHNS; CDR2 reads SASEGT. CDR3 sequence (DNA): TGTGCCAGCAGAGAGGCCCGGCTGATGGCTTTCTTT. Translated, it gives CASREARLMAFF.

J is TRBJ1-1 and V is TRBV5-6; TRBD1 might be the D (5 bases). The V gene's germline CDR1 is SGHDT and CDR2 YYEEEE. The ends were cut back, 0 bases at V and 5 bases at J, with 23 bases in the middle. The CDR3 loop spans 18 amino acids. This chain's CDR3 is CASSLGGRARVFRTEAFF. CDR3 nucleotides: TGTGCCAGCAGCTTGGGGGGCAGGGCTCGCGTTTTTAGGACTGAAGCTTTCTTT.

This clone has more than one count but fewer than ten. The rearrangement joins TRBV7-8 to TRBJ2-7; TRBD1 agrees at 7 bases. The germline CDR1 and CDR2 sequences are SGHVS and FQNEAQ. The ends lost 5 bases at V and 2 bases at J; junction bases unmatched: 9. The CDR3 consists of 15 residues. CDR3 bases: TGTGCCAGCAGCCCTCCGGCCGACAGGGCCTACGAGCAGTACTTC. This encodes CASSPPADRAYEQYF.

This clone has a single count. The chain couples TRBV28 to TRBJ1-2; D possibly corresponds to TRBD1 (6 bases). Germline assignment: CDR1 MDHEN and CDR2 SYDVKM. The germline V and J ends were trimmed by 5 bases and 4 bases, with 17 bases remaining between them. The CDR3 is made up of 15 amino acids. CDR3: CASSITGPPLYGYTF. CDR3 sequence (DNA): TGTGCCAGCAGTATCACAGGGCCCCCGCTCTATGGCTACACCTTC.

The CDR3 reads CASSSYSTLTNEKLFF. CDR3 sequence (DNA): TGTGCCAGCAGTTCCTATTCCACTTTAACTAATGAAAAACTGTTTTTT. The chain links TRBV27 to TRBJ1-4; no reliable D call. The CDR3 extends over 16 amino acids. Germline lookup yields CDR1 MNHEY and CDR2 SMNVEV (reference sequence). Between the trimmed V and J ends, which lost 4 bases and 1 base, there was a span of 13 bases.

This clone was detected a few times. Other DNA sequences within the sample encode an identical CDR3. The gene calls are TRBV6-1 and TRBJ2-3; 11 nucleotides align to TRBD1. Germline CDR1 MNHNS, CDR2 SASEGT. J was trimmed by 6 bases and V by 4 bases; bases with no gene match: 9. CDR3 size: 16 residues. The DNA for the CDR3 is TGTGCCAGCAGTGGGTCCCCGGGACAGGGGGAGGATACGCAGTATTTT. Translation gives CASSGSPGQGEDTQYF.

V is TRBV4-1 and J is TRBJ2-2, with 9 bases matching TRBD1. Germline lookup yields CDR1 MGHRA and CDR2 YSYEKL. With 4 bases clipped from V and 1 base from J, the junction kept 7 bases outside the gene matches. This CDR3 has 17 residues. In DNA, the CDR3 is TGCGCCAGCAGCCCCTTCGGGACAGGGCAGAACACCGGGGAGCTGTTTTTT. Encoded protein: CASSPFGTGQNTGELFF.

The chain has TRBV6-1 and TRBJ1-5; TRBD1 agrees at 8 bases. In germline, CDR1 is MNHNS, CDR2 SASEGT. The CDR3 totals 15 residues. V lost 5 bases, J lost 2 bases, and 5 bases stayed unmatched. In nucleotides, the CDR3 is TGTGCCAGCAGTACGACAGGGGCGGGCAATCAGCCCCAGCATTTT. It specifies CASSTTGAGNQPQHF.